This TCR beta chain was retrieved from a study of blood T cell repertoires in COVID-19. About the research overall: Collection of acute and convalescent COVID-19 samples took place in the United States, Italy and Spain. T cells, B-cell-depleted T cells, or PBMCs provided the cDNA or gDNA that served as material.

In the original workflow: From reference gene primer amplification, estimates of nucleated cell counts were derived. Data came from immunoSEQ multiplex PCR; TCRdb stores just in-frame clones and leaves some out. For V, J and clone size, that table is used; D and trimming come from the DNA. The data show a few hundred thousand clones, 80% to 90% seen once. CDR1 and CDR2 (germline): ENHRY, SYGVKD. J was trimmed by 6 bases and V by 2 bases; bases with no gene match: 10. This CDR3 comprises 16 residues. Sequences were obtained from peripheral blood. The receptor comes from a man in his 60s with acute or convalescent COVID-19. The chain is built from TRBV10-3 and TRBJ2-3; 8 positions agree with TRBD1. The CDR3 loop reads CAISEPSGSGGDTQYF. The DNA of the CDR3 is TGTGCCATCAGTGAGCCCTCAGGGTCAGGGGGCGATACGCAGTATTTT.